The rows below give T cell receptor beta chains drawn from one sample of a study of blood T cell repertoires in COVID-19. The assay was immunoSEQ multiplex PCR, and TCRdb's table has in-frame clones only and misses some. This sample has 250,000 to 300,000 clones; less than 90% occur once, and the top ten carry 13%. The source material was peripheral blood. The source of these receptors is a woman in her seventies with COVID-19, enrolled during active disease. Each CDR3 is given without its conserved first and last residue. Each record gives: CDR3 length, J gene, V gene, CDR3 protein.

12,TRBJ2-7,TRBV6-2/TRBV6-3,ASSPDRGIHEQY
14,TRBJ2-3,TRBV5-4,ASSYSGGTGTDTQY
11,TRBJ2-7,TRBV2,ASSQGAHYEQY
13,TRBJ2-3,TRBV2,ASSEPTGSTDTQY
11,TRBJ1-1,TRBV5-1,ASSLAGYTEAF
8,TRBJ1-4,TRBV28,ASKEEKLF
13,TRBJ1-3,TRBV9,ASSFRDRAGNTIY
13,TRBJ2-5,TRBV7-2,ASSLQRTGQETQY
12,TRBJ1-3,TRBV5-1,ASSPGQTGNTIY
12,TRBJ1-2,TRBV6-5,ASSWGGTGDGYT
13,TRBJ2-2,TRBV11-2,ASSLVDWNTGELF
13,TRBJ2-5,TRBV2,ASSGLAGVQETQY
10,TRBJ1-2,TRBV24-1,ATAWDSWGYT
12,TRBJ1-4,TRBV19,ASSPRARDEKLF
12,TRBJ1-2,TRBV7-9,ASTVGQGNYGYT
13,TRBJ2-3,TRBV18,ASAINLASTDTQY
16,TRBJ2-7,TRBV29-1,SVLTGLAGGVGPYEQY
16,TRBJ2-1,TRBV25-1,ASSEEEPDRGNYNEQF
10,TRBJ2-7,TRBV28,ASSPGVYEQY
13,TRBJ1-1,TRBV5-1,ASSPSRVENTEAF
10,TRBJ2-1,TRBV6-5,ASSYGGNEQF
13,TRBJ2-3,TRBV18,ASSPGTVSTDTQY
12,TRBJ1-6,TRBV9,ASSAGGGNSPLH
14,TRBJ2-3,TRBV5-1,ASSYLAGSSTDTQY